This T cell receptor (beta chain) derives from a study of CD8 T cells in Susac syndrome. Random-hexamer reverse transcription was applied to about 0.5 to 1 ug RNA. TCRdb re-called the immunoSEQ multiplex PCR reads with MiXCR, one entry per CDR3 protein. In the table there are about 300,000 distinct CDR3 sequences, around 91% of which are singletons. The CDR3 runs to 16 residues. The germline V gene encodes CDR1 DFQATT and CDR2 SNEGSKA (reference sequence). Germline trimming cut 6 bases from V and 6 bases from J; bases unmatched to any gene: 16. What was sequenced was CD8+ T cells from PBMCs. This chain links TRBV20-1 with TRBJ2-1; 8 positions agree with TRBD2. This receptor was taken from a human donor with multiple sclerosis. For the CDR3, the DNA is TGCAGTGCCAGACGAGAGGCTAGCGGGTGGTTCAATGAGCAGTTCTTC. It specifies CSARREASGWFNEQFF.